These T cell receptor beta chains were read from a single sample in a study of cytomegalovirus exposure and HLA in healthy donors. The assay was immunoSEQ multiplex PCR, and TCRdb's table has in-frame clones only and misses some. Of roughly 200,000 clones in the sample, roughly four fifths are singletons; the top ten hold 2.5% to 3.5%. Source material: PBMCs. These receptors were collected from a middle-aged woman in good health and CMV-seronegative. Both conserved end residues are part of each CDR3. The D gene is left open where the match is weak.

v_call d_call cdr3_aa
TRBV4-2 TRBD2 CASSQDALAGGREGEQFF
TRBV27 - CASSLDNAGQPQHF
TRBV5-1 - CASSFPGREGGYTF
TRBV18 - CASSPGIATGELFF
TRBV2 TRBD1 CATIAPGQEDGGYTF
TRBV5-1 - CASSLEGGGYGYTF
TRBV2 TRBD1 CASSEVVGRGLTGELFF
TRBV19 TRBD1 CASQGATYPDQPQHF
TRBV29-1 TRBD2 CSVEGSSGPYEQYF
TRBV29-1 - CSVEGRGRSSYEQYF
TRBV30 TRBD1 CAWTTGGASNTQYF
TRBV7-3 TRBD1 CASSLGQGGFETQYF
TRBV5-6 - CASSLVSQYYGYTF
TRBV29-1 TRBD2 CSVVPSGSSYEQYF
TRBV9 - CASSAHRVRELFF
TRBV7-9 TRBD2 CASSLTAGINEQFF
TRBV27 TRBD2 CASSAYLGTSGREQYF
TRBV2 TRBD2 CASSDPTSPVAGDTYNEQFF
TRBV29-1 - CSVGEGRDYTF
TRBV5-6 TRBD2 CASSPSGRGIEQCF
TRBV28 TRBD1 CASSLALGQGTEQYF
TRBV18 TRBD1 CASSFTTGPNEKLFF
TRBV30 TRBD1 CACGDSSNEKLFF
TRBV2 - CASSTGLNQPQHF
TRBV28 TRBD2 CASSFGLAGGATQYF
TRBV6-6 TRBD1 CASSYSDDRAYYEQYF
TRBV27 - CASSSRGEAFF
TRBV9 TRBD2 CASSPPGLAGGTGELFF
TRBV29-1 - CSVQIFWGVNTEAFF
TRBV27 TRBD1 CASSSSRQGWHF
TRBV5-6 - CASSRLFYGGEAFF
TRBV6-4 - CASSDSEGPDTQYF
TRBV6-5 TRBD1 CASNRNRGGTDTQYF
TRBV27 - CASSFDGGGSADTQYF
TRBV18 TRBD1 CASSYYRGLSYEQYF